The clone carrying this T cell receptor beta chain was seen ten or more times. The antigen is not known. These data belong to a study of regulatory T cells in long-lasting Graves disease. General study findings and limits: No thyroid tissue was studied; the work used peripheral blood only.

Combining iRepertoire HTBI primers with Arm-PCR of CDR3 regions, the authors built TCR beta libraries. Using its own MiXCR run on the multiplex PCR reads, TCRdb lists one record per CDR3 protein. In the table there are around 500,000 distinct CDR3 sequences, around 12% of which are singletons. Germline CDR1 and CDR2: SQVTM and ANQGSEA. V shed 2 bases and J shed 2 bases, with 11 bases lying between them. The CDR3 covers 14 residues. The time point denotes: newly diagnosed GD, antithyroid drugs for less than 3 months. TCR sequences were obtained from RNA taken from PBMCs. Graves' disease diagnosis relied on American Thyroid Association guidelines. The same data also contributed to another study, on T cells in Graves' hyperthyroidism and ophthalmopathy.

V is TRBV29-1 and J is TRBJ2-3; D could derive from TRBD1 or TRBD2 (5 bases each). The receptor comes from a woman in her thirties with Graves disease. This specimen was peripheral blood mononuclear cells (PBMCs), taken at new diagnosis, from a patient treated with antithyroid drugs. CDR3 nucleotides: TGCAGCGTTGAACCCGGGACCCACACAGATACGCAGTATTTT. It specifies CSVEPGTHTDTQYF.